This TCR beta chain was identified in a study of blood T cell repertoires in COVID-19. Here immunoSEQ multiplex PCR was the method, and the copy in TCRdb shows in-frame clones only, minus some. The table records 200,000 to 250,000 clones, roughly 80% of them present only once. CDR3 length equals 15 residues. The source is a woman in her forties or fifties with acute or convalescent COVID-19. The genes are TRBV21-1 and TRBJ2-7; the table calls TRBD2, which could not be checked here. TRBV21-1 constitutes a pseudogene. The sequencing input was peripheral blood. CDR3 amino acids: CASSKERGLAYEQYF. For the CDR3, the DNA is TGTGCCAGCAGCAAAGAGAGAGGGTTAGCCTACGAGCAGTACTTC.